The 4 T cell receptor beta chains presented below share a single source sample, sequenced in a study of molecular identifiers for immune sequencing clone quantification. TCRdb ran MiXCR on the PCR reads and lists one entry per CDR3 protein. The table has 60,000 to 80,000 distinct CDR3 sequences, under 20% seen once. The sample taken for sequencing was naive CD8+ T cells from blood, with Jurkat cell RNA spiked in. Regarding subset: FACS-sorted CD8+CD4-CCR7+CD45RA+ naive T cells. Receptors were obtained from a human donor in good health. Some libraries in this study had Jurkat cell RNA spiked in.

This clonotype came up many times. The genes are TRBV12-3 or TRBV12-4 and TRBJ2-7; D gene unclear. This CDR3 has 13 residues. The ends were cut back, 1 base at V and 0 bases at J, with 4 bases in the middle. The CDR3 nucleotides read TGTGCCAGCAGTTTAGGCTACTCCTACGAGCAGTACTTC. Protein: CASSLGYSYEQYF.

This clonotype was seen at least ten times. This chain links TRBV5-1 with TRBJ1-6; D possibly corresponds to TRBD1 (5 bases). This CDR3 comprises 16 residues. Germline CDR1 SGHRS, CDR2 YFSETQ. Trimming removed 4 bases from V and 11 bases from J, with 22 bases in between. CDR3 sequence: CASSLGLQGAGTPLHF. CDR3 DNA: TGCGCCAGCAGCCTGGGACTTCAGGGAGCCGGCACACCCCTCCACTTT.

This clonotype was counted a few times. The V and J genes are TRBV5-6 and TRBJ1-5; possible D gene TRBD1, 6 bases. The germline CDR1 and CDR2 sequences are SGHDT and YYEEEE. This CDR3 has 16 residues. Trimming pared 2 bases from V and 5 bases from J, leaving 17 bases between. CDR3 DNA: TGTGCCAGCAGCTTCGAGACAGGAACCTGGGATCAGCCCCAGCATTTT. Protein: CASSFETGTWDQPQHF.

This clonotype occurred many times. This chain connects TRBV27 to TRBJ1-1; D is ambiguous. This CDR3 is built from 14 residues. In germline, CDR1 is MNHEY, CDR2 SMNVEV (reference sequence). Trimming removed 2 bases at V and 0 bases at J, with 7 bases between. CDR3 sequence reads: CASSLGVMNTEAFF. The CDR3 nucleotides read TGTGCCAGCAGTTTAGGAGTTATGAACACTGAAGCTTTCTTT.